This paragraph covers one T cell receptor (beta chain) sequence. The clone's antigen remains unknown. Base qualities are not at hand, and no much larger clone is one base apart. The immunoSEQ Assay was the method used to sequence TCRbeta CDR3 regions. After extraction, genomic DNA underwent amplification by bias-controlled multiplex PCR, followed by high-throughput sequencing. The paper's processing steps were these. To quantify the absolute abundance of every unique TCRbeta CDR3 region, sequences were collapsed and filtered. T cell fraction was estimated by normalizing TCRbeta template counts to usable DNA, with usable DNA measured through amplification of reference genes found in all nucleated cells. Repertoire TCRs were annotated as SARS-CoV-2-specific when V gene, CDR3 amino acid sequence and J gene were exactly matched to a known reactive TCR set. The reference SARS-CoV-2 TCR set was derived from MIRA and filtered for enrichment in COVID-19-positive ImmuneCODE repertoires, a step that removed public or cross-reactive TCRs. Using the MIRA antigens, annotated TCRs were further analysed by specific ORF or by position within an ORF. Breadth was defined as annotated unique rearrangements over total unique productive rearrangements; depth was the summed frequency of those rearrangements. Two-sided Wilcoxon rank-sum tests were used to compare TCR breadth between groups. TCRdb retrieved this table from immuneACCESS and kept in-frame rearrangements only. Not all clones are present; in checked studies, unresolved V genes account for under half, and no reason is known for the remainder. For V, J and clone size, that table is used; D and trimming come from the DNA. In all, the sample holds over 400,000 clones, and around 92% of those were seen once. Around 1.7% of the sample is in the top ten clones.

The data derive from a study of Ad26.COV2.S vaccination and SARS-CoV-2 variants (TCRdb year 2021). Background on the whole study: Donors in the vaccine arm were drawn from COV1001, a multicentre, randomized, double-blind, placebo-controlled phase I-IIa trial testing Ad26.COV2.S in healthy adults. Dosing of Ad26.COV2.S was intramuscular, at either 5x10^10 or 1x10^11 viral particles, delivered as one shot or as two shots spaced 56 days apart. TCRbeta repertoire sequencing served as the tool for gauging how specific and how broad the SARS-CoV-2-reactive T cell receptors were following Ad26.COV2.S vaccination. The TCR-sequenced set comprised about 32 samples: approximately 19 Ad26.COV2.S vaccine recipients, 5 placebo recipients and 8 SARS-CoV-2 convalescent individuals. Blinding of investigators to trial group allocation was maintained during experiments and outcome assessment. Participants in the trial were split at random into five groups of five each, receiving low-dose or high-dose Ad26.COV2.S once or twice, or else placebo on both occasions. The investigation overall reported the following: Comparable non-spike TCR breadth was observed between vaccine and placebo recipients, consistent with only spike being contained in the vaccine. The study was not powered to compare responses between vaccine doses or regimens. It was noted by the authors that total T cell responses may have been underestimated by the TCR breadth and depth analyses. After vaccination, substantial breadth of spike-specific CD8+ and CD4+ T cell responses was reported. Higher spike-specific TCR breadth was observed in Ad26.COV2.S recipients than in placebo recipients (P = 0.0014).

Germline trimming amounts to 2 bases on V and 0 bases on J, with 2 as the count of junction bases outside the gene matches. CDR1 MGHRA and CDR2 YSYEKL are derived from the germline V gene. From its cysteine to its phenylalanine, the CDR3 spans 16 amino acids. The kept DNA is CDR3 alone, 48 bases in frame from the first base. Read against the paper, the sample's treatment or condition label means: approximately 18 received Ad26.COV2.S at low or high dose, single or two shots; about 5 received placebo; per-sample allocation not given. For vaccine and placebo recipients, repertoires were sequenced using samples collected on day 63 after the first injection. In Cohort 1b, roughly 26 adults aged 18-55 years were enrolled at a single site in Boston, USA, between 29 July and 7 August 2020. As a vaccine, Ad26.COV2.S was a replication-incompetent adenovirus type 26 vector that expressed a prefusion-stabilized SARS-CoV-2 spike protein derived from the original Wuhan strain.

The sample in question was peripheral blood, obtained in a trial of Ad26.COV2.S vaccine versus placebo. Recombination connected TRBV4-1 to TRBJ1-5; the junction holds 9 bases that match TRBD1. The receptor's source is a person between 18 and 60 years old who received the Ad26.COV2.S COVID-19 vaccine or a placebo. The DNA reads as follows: TGCGCCAGCAGCCAAAGGACAGGGGATAGCAATCAGCCCCAGCATTTT. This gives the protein CASSQRTGDSNQPQHF.